The T cell receptor beta chain under discussion was sequenced for a study of cytomegalovirus exposure and HLA in healthy donors (dated by TCRdb to 2017 to 2019). As for the study more broadly: According to an earlier analysis of a few hundred of the donors, about 180 million T cells yielded 90 million to 130 million unique TCR beta sequences and about 300 Gb of sequence data. An early release that covered roughly 600 HLA-typed donors contained approximately 290 gigabases of sequencing data and about 84 million unique TCR sequences. Among the roughly 400 genotyped donors, more than 70% belonged to the genetic ancestry cluster associated with self-reported Caucasian donors. The study aimed to test whether cataloging public T cell receptors could reveal signatures of past pathogen exposure. The study used immunosequencing to profile the T cell repertoires of approximately 640 subjects and linked those repertoires to cytomegalovirus serostatus. Besides the first cohort of approximately 670 subjects, a separate validation cohort made up of over 95 different subjects was used. High-throughput TCR immunosequencing, statistical association of individual TCRs with disease status, and machine learning were combined to predict cytomegalovirus infection status. To study patterns of TCR occurrence, a later analysis re-analyzed previously published TCR beta repertoires from around 660 donors and added high-resolution HLA genotyping. Rather than drawing on any new phenotypic data, the later analysis identified candidate immune exposures from TCR beta sequences and the way those sequences occurred across donors. An earlier analysis of approximately 500 of the donors applied high-throughput TCR beta sequencing to assess whether each TCR beta V gene segment acted as functional or pseudogenic. Donor age, sex, ethnicity and CMV serostatus were compiled together with the repertoire data. Genome-wide SNP genotypes for about 65% of the roughly 670 donors were used in a later genetic analysis, which treated that subset as a discovery cohort. Every repertoire in the discovery cohort had been generated on one and the same sequencing platform. HLA typing included class I and class II loci at four-digit resolution. Typing coverage varied by locus: roughly 629-640 donors for A, B, C, DRB1 and DQB1; 500 to 550 for DQA1; more than 600 for DPA1; around 450 for DPB1. Roughly 5 DR-DQ haplotypes were handled as single units for association and clustering, since linkage in the cohort was strong. Among 300 to 500 genotyped donors of the cohort, an average of roughly 230,000 unique TCR beta nucleotide sequences was sequenced per donor, of which approximately 19% were non-productive.

On the study overall, not on this receptor specifically: The authors suggested that the approach could potentially be generalized to other disease states and immunological phenotypes. A later analysis found that most CMV-associated TCR beta chains appeared HLA-restricted, with HLA associations seemingly driven largely by CMV exposure. A group of highly shared sequence variants was considered likely to be a technical artifact of the sequencing pipeline. In a later analysis, HLA-associated TCR beta chains showed more clonal expansion and lower generation probabilities than non-associated chains that were equally common. HLA typing was unavailable for some donors at each locus, so association tests used only the typed subset. A later genetic analysis associated a missense DCLRE1C variant with V-gene and J-gene trimming of TCR beta chains, and an independent cohort replicated the association. Across donors, most TCR sequences were observed very rarely, whereas some public TCRs were present in many individuals. This cohort had only TCR beta chains sequenced, and the lack of alpha or paired-chain data limited which features could be detected. Correlated functional status among segregating V segments might reflect linkage disequilibrium, but an unknown experimental factor could not be ruled out. Some IMGT-functional V segments, including TRBV6-2 and TRBV6-3, could not be told apart with the 87-base-pair reads, so those segments were excluded. In vitro tests confirmed that a few of the cytomegalovirus-associated TCR beta chains recognize cytomegalovirus antigens. In the study, 150 to 200 TCR beta chains were listed as associated with cytomegalovirus. Several of the top co-occurrence clusters appeared to be linked to parvovirus B19, influenza, CMV and Epstein-Barr virus, according to a later analysis. A further reported finding was that TCR beta sequences accurately predicted the HLA-A and HLA-B alleles for most subjects in the first cohort. The only immune exposure information available for the cohort was CMV serostatus. In a later genetic analysis, fewer N-insertions in productive TCRs were reported among donors in an Asian-associated ancestry cluster than the roughly 640-donor mean. Presence/absence analyses assumed roughly uniform sequencing depth across donors, an assumption that may not hold. In an earlier analysis of some 640 of the donors, most TCR beta V segments were observed in productive rearrangements about 90% or about 30% of the time, broadly matching IMGT annotations. Because counts were too low, roughly 16 rarely observed V segments, including chromosome 9 orphons, were excluded from the earlier analysis of 587 of the donors. The classifier was reported to diagnose cytomegalovirus status with high specificity and sensitivity in both the original and validation cohorts. Assigning TCR associations to individual alleles was difficult when HLA alleles, especially DR and DQ, strongly co-occurred. At a false discovery rate of 0.05, a later analysis linked 16,951 TCR beta sequences to specific HLA alleles. According to a later analysis, TCR association rates differed among HLA loci, with DRB1 alleles showing the most associated TCRs and HLA-C alleles showing the fewest.

About this clone: Its antigen is currently not known. Per-nucleotide qualities are absent, and no much larger clonotype sits a single base away.

In total, 600 or so healthy bone marrow donors made up the cohort. At the time of sampling, every cohort member was nominally healthy, though immune exposures that went unrecorded were likely present. The donor was CMV seronegative and was included in the group of a few hundred seronegative cohort members. Each donor provided a peripheral blood sample, and peripheral blood mononuclear cells were used for TCR beta sequencing. Genomic DNA extraction from the blood cell samples was performed with the Qiagen DNeasy Blood Extraction Kit. The protocol used for the library was the immunoSEQ multiplex PCR assay. The multiplex PCR relied on a mix of 60 forward primers for TCR Vbeta segments and 13 reverse primers for TCR Jbeta segments. The CDR3 region of rearranged TCR beta genes was amplified from genomic DNA by a multiplex PCR assay. The Illumina HiSeq System was used to sequence the amplified TCR beta libraries as 87-base-pair reads. The original methods were these. A later analysis tallied 75 million to 95 million unique TCR beta chains across the 666 repertoires, and some 12 million of those chains were shared by two or more donors. Raw reads were error-corrected and collapsed into unique sequences by a nearest-neighbor algorithm in which closely related sequences were merged to remove PCR and sequencing errors. CDR3 sequences were aligned to IMGT reference sequences to assign V, D and J gene segments. For a sequence to be retained, a match of at least six nucleotides was required to both a V gene segment and a J gene segment. Rearrangements were called productive when the CDR3 lacked stop codons and stayed in frame with V and J; all others were non-productive. Following IMGT convention, CDR3 was defined as the stretch from the second conserved V-encoded cysteine to the conserved J-encoded phenylalanine. In an earlier analysis of 500 to 650 of the donors, sequences lacking an unambiguous match to a single V gene segment were excluded. In an earlier analysis of about 590 of the donors, a V segment was called functional when productive rearrangements were above 56.7%, and segregating when the standard deviation between donors exceeded 5%. A statistical classification framework was built for diagnosing cytomegalovirus status from the catalog of TCR beta chain sequences. V and J gene assignment, in a later analysis, came from comparing TCR nucleotide sequences with IMGT/GENE-DB human TR gene sequences. Using the TCRdist pipeline, a later analysis assigned CDR3 sequences along with most-parsimonious VDJ recombination scenarios. In a later analysis, each TCR beta chain was defined by its CDR3 amino acid sequence together with its V-gene family, and reads without a unique V-gene family were excluded. To address suspected cross-contamination and a sequencing artifact, a later analysis removed roughly 580 highly shared, low-generation-probability nucleotide sequences. In a later analysis, a clonal expansion index was calculated for each public chain from normalized within-repertoire ranks of inferred template counts. A later analysis computed generation probabilities with a VDJ recombination model fitted to out-of-frame rearrangements, and checked the results against IGoR. A later analysis scored TCR-TCR, TCR-HLA and TCR-CMV co-occurrence with hypergeometric tests, applying a repertoire-size bias correction to TCR pairs. False discovery rates were estimated in a later analysis by permuting HLA or CMV assignments 20 times. A later analysis grouped co-occurring TCRs with DBSCAN, adding TCRdist sequence similarity when clustering within HLA-allele-positive subsets. For co-occurrence clustering, repertoires with fewer than 30,000 or more than 120,000 public chains were excluded, along with several repertoires with anomalous nucleotide sharing. Sourced from immuneACCESS, this table was stored by TCRdb with only in-frame sequences that have V and J called. A share of the clones is absent; for the studies checked, an unresolved V gene accounts for under half, and the remainder has no known explanation. V and J calls and clone size are given by that table; D and trimming were obtained from the DNA. In this sample the table shows 150,000 to 200,000 clones, roughly 90% of which occur a single time. Jointly, the top ten make up approximately 0.23% of the sample.

The CDR3 goes from the cysteine to the phenylalanine over 16 residues. The only DNA kept is the CDR3, 48 bases in frame from the first base. From V the trimming removes 3 bases and from J it removes 2 bases, while the gene matches leave 4 bases of the junction unaccounted for. As encoded in the germline V gene, CDR1 is LGHNA while CDR2 is YNFKEQ. Recombination linked TRBV4-2 to TRBJ2-3; the central 11 bases match TRBD2. Input material: PBMCs. The sequence was collected from a girl under three years old in good health and CMV-seronegative. The sequence in DNA is TGTGCCAGCAGCCACCATAGCGGGGGGGACACAGATACGCAGTATTTT. It encodes CASSHHSGGDTDTQYF.